The 15 T cell receptor beta chains presented below share a single source sample, sequenced in a study of blood T cell repertoires in COVID-19. Sequenced by immunoSEQ multiplex PCR; TCRdb stores in-frame clones only, minus some. The data contain about 260,000 clones, approximately 86% of them seen just once; the ten biggest clones take up just under 2%. The sequencing sample was made of peripheral blood. All receptors come from a man aged 30-40 years with active or convalescent COVID-19.

The J gene is TRBJ1-1, the V gene TRBV5-1; 7 positions agree with TRBD1. The germline gives CDR1 SGHRS, CDR2 YFSETQ. This CDR3 spans 15 amino acids. The junction had 10 bases not matched to a gene; V was cut back by 3 bases and J by 5 bases. The CDR3 here is CASSWGDRDVTEAFF. CDR3 sequence (DNA): TGCGCCAGCAGCTGGGGAGACAGGGATGTGACTGAAGCTTTCTTT.

J is TRBJ1-2 and V is TRBV6-5, with a tentative D call TRBD1 (6 bases). Trimming shortened V by 7 bases and J by 0 bases, and 12 bases separated the two germline ends. CDR3 length: 14 residues. Germline V gene lookup returns CDR1 MNHEY and CDR2 SVGAGI. CDR3 amino acids: CASMGGPSNYGYTF. CDR3 nucleotides: TGTGCCAGCATGGGGGGGCCGTCTAACTATGGCTACACCTTC.

The chain employs TRBV2 and TRBJ1-5; D not certain. Germline CDR1 is SNHLY and CDR2 is FYNNEI. V lost 4 bases to trimming and J lost 3 bases, with 10 bases between them. The CDR3 length is 14 residues. The CDR3 DNA reads as TGTGCCAGCAGTGTTCAGATTTCCAATCAGCCCCAGCATTTT. Translating it yields CASSVQISNQPQHF.

V gene TRBV5-5 combines with J gene TRBJ1-1, with D tentatively TRBD1 (5 bases). The CDR3 extends over 18 amino acids. Trimming shortened V by 4 bases and J by 0 bases, and 22 bases separated the two germline ends. CDR1 is SGHKS and CDR2 is YYEKEE in the germline V gene (reference sequence). CDR3 coding DNA: TGTGCCAGCAGCAAAGCCCAGGGCAGGGTCGGAGTGAACACTGAAGCTTTCTTT. Its protein product is CASSKAQGRVGVNTEAFF.

The CDR3 coding sequence is TGTGCCAGCAGTGGAGCCCCCCGGGAGACCCAGTACTTC. Amino acid sequence: CASSGAPRETQYF. V is TRBV6-4 and J is TRBJ2-5; D call uncertain. V gave up 4 bases and J gave up 5 bases, with 11 bases separating them. The CDR3 runs to 13 residues. The V gene's germline CDR1 is MRHNA and CDR2 SNTAGT.

This rearrangement joins TRBV4-3 to TRBJ2-1, with TRBD2 matching over 10 bases. Germline CDR1 LGHNA, CDR2 YSLEER. The V and J ends lost 4 bases and 4 bases, in that order; junction bases with no gene match: 4. The CDR3 contains 15 residues. The CDR3 sequence: CASSPSGGLYNEQFF. The CDR3 DNA reads TGCGCCAGCAGCCCTAGCGGGGGATTGTACAATGAGCAGTTCTTC.

This chain uses TRBV9 with TRBJ1-1; D is ambiguous. Germline CDR1 SGDLS, CDR2 YYNGEE. The CDR3 is 14 residues long. Trimming pared 0 bases from V and 2 bases from J, leaving 8 bases between. The CDR3 coding sequence is TGTGCCAGCAGCGTAGGTCAGACTAACACTGAAGCTTTCTTT. Translating gives CASSVGQTNTEAFF.

This chain joins TRBV5-8 and TRBJ1-3; perhaps TRBD1 as D (5 bases). CDR1 and CDR2 from the germline V gene are SGHTS and YDEGEE. The CDR3 totals 16 residues. Trimming stripped 4 bases from V and 0 bases from J, with 14 bases between. CDR3 sequence (DNA): TGTGCCAGCAGCACGTACAGGCAACGCTCTGGAAACACCATATATTTT. Residues: CASSTYRQRSGNTIYF.

The chain recombines TRBV6-5 with TRBJ1-2, with D possibly matching TRBD1 (6 bases). V was shortened by 7 bases and J by 4 bases, with 16 bases between the two germline ends. Per germline, CDR1 MNHEY and CDR2 SVGAGI. CDR3 size: 14 residues. The DNA of the CDR3 is TGTGCCAGCACCACAACCCAGGGGAGCTATGGCTACACCTTC. Its protein product is CASTTTQGSYGYTF.

V gene TRBV27 combines with J gene TRBJ2-5, with D perhaps matching TRBD1 (6 bases). Germline CDR1 and CDR2: MNHEY and SMNVEV (reference sequence). The ends were cut back, 4 bases at V and 4 bases at J, with 10 bases in the middle. This CDR3 has 13 amino acids. The CDR3 sequence: CASSSQGRETQYF. For the CDR3, the DNA is TGTGCCAGCAGTTCCCAGGGGAGAGAGACCCAGTACTTC.

V is TRBV9 and J is TRBJ2-1; 8 bases are a match to TRBD2. From germline, CDR1 is SGDLS and CDR2 YYNGEE. The CDR3 length is 16 residues. V was clipped by 3 bases and J by 0 bases; unmatched bases: 5. Here the CDR3 DNA reads TGTGCCAGCAGCGCCCCCGCGGGGGGCTCCTACAATGAGCAGTTCTTC. Translation: CASSAPAGGSYNEQFF.

The CDR3 DNA sequence: TGTGCCAGTAGTCTTAGACCTAGCGGGGGGGTAGTTTGGGTCAATGAGCAGTTCTTC. Its protein product is CASSLRPSGGVVWVNEQFF. This chain connects TRBV19 to TRBJ2-1; 12 positions agree with TRBD2. With V trimmed by 5 bases and J by 6 bases, 17 bases remained unmatched. Per the germline V gene, CDR1 is LNHDA and CDR2 is SQIVND (reference sequence). CDR3 length: 19 residues.

This clone was detected only once. This rearrangement joins TRBV7-2 to TRBJ2-6; possibly TRBD1 for D (5 bases). Germline values: CDR1 SGHTA, CDR2 FQGNSA. V lost 8 bases to trimming and J lost 0 bases, with 11 bases between them. The CDR3 runs 15 residues. The CDR3 DNA follows: TGTGCCAGCGAGTACAGGTACTCTGGGGCCAACGTCCTGACTTTC. Residues: CASEYRYSGANVLTF.

This clone turned up a few times. Distinct nucleotide sequences in the sample also encode this CDR3. This chain links TRBV4-1 with TRBJ1-1; TRBD1 aligns across 8 bases. V trimming: 1 base; J trimming: 4 bases; junction bases outside the gene matches: 8. The CDR3 consists of 16 residues. Germline assignment: CDR1 MGHRA and CDR2 YSYEKL. As DNA, the CDR3 is TGCGCCAGCAGCCAAGGCCCAGGGGGCCGCGGCACTGAAGCTTTCTTT. It is translated as CASSQGPGGRGTEAFF.

This rearrangement joins TRBV15 to TRBJ1-5; D is unclear. Trimming pared 2 bases from V and 3 bases from J, leaving 8 bases between. CDR3 size: 14 residues. In germline, CDR1 is LNHNV, CDR2 YYDKDF (reference sequence). CDR3 residues: CATSRHQNNQPQHF. The CDR3 bases are TGTGCCACCAGCAGACACCAGAACAATCAGCCCCAGCATTTT.